The next 5 T cell receptor beta chains were all read from a single sample in a study of blood T cell repertoires in COVID-19. Some clones are missing from TCRdb's copy, which holds only in-frame ones; the method was immunoSEQ multiplex PCR. The repertoire consists of 350,000 to 450,000 clones, with about four fifths occurring once and the leading ten covering 5% to 6%. Sequencing input: PBMCs or T cells enriched from blood (not recorded which). The source is a woman in her fifties or sixties who had recovered from COVID-19.

The rearrangement joins TRBV4-2 to TRBJ1-1; TRBD1 matches at 8 bases. This CDR3 contains 18 residues. Per the germline V gene, CDR1 is LGHNA and CDR2 is YNFKEQ. Germline trimming cut 4 bases from V and 3 bases from J; bases unmatched to any gene: 16. DNA of the CDR3: TGTGCCAGCAGCCGTCCCGGGACAGGCGACCCCCTGGACACTGAAGCTTTCTTT. This encodes CASSRPGTGDPLDTEAFF.

This chain connects TRBV9 to TRBJ1-1, with D hard to call. CDR1 SGDLS and CDR2 YYNGEE come from the germline V gene. Trimming removed 7 bases from V and 4 bases from J, with 17 bases in between. The CDR3 is 14 amino acids. The chain's CDR3 is CASGGDFPGTEAFF. The DNA of the CDR3 is TGTGCCAGCGGAGGAGACTTCCCAGGCACTGAAGCTTTCTTT. The full variable domain, in which reference TRBV9 and TRBJ1-1 provide the parts outside the CDR3, is DSGVTQTPKHLITATGQRVTLRCSPRSGDLSVYWYQQSLDQGLQFLIQYYNGEERAKGNILERFSAQQFPDLHSELNLSSLELGDSALYFCASGGDFPGTEAFFGQGTRLTVV.

The chain carries TRBV19 and TRBJ1-1, with a tentative D call TRBD1 (6 bases). V gave up 0 bases and J gave up 5 bases, with 13 bases separating them. This CDR3 has 15 amino acids. Germline lookup yields CDR1 LNHDA and CDR2 SQIVND (reference sequence). CDR3 nucleotide sequence: TGTGCCAGTAGTATAGATCCGGGGGGGCGGACTGAAGCTTTCTTT. Translated: CASSIDPGGRTEAFF.

This clone was detected only once. The rearrangement joins TRBV5-5 to TRBJ1-5; 9 positions agree with TRBD1. CDR3 length: 15 residues. Germline trimming cut 4 bases from V and 10 bases from J; bases unmatched to any gene: 12. In germline, CDR1 is SGHKS, CDR2 YYEKEE (reference sequence). The CDR3 DNA sequence: TGTGCCAGCAGCCAGGACAGGGGTGGGAGGAATCCCCAGCATTTT. This translates into CASSQDRGGRNPQHF.

The chain combines TRBV27 with TRBJ1-2, with D possibly TRBD1 on 6 matching bases. The CDR3 has 14 amino acids. Germline V gene data show CDR1 as MNHEY and CDR2 as SMNVEV (reference sequence). The germline V and J ends were trimmed by 6 bases and 2 bases, with 13 bases remaining between them. The CDR3 reads CASSTNQGNYGYTF. The CDR3 nucleotides read TGTGCCAGCAGCACAAATCAGGGGAACTATGGCTACACCTTC.